The 23 T cell receptor beta chains listed next were all sequenced from one sample in a study of identical twins. TCRdb processed the 5' RACE reads anew with MiXCR; each CDR3 protein has one entry. This repertoire shows roughly 720,000 distinct CDR3 sequences, approximately 18% found once; its top ten account for around 13%. A further study also used this sample, focusing on T cells expressing NK-cell markers.

The sequencing input was PBMCs. Source of these receptors: a woman between 18 and 29 years old in good health.

This clonotype was observed a few times. The V call is TRBV12-3 or TRBV12-4, the J call TRBJ1-1; D call uncertain. There are 12 residues in the CDR3. V was trimmed by 7 bases and J by 8 bases, leaving 14 bases between them. DNA of the CDR3: TGTGCCAGCACCTACGGCGGGGTGGAAGCTTTCTTT. It is translated as CASTYGGVEAFF.

As DNA, the CDR3 is TGTGCCAGCAGTTACGTGGAGGGGCAGCCCCAGCATTTT. Its protein product is CASSYVEGQPQHF. The chain employs TRBV6-5 and TRBJ1-5, with D possibly TRBD1 on 5 matching bases. The CDR3 runs to 13 residues. V was trimmed by 2 bases and J by 7 bases, leaving 9 bases between them. Per the germline V gene, CDR1 is MNHEY and CDR2 is SVGAGI.

V and J are TRBV5-1 and TRBJ2-7; tentative D call: TRBD1 (6 bases). The CDR3 spans 14 residues. V was clipped by 7 bases and J by 0 bases, with 14 bases between them. In germline, CDR1 is SGHRS, CDR2 YFSETQ. The DNA of the CDR3 is TGCGCCAGCCTTATGACAGGTTACTCCTACGAGCAGTACTTC. Residues: CASLMTGYSYEQYF.

CDR3 nucleotides: TGTGCCAGCTCACCCCCGGGAGTTACCTACGAGCAGTACTTC. Protein sequence: CASSPPGVTYEQYF. V is TRBV18 and J is TRBJ2-7; possibly TRBD2 for D (6 bases). V was cut by 3 bases and J by 2 bases, with 11 bases left in between. The CDR3 sequence is 14 residues long. Germline V gene sequence: CDR1 KGHSH, CDR2 LQKENI.

The V and J genes are TRBV9 and TRBJ1-5; D is undetermined. V lost 2 bases and J lost 0, with 6 bases in between. Germline V gene sequence: CDR1 SGDLS, CDR2 YYNGEE. This CDR3 has 14 amino acids. CDR3 residues: CASSVTDSNQPQHF. CDR3 coding DNA: TGTGCCAGCAGCGTCACAGATAGCAATCAGCCCCAGCATTTT.

This clonotype was counted only a few times. The V and J genes are TRBV12-3 or TRBV12-4 and TRBJ2-7, with D possibly being TRBD2 (7 bases). This CDR3 comprises 14 residues. The V end lost 7 bases, the J end lost 5 bases, and 18 bases lay between the germline ends. The CDR3 protein is CASTQLGGPHEQYF. CDR3 nucleotides: TGTGCCAGCACCCAATTGGGGGGGCCTCACGAGCAGTACTTC.

J is TRBJ2-7 and V is TRBV13, with 8 bases fitting TRBD1. With 4 bases clipped from V and 4 bases from J, the junction kept 6 bases outside the gene matches. Germline V CDR1 and CDR2: PRHDT, FYEKMQ (reference sequence). The CDR3 consists of 14 residues. In nucleotides, the CDR3 is TGTGCCAGCAGCTCGACGGACAGGGAGTACGAGCAGTACTTC. It codes for CASSSTDREYEQYF. Full variable domain (missing parts from reference TRBV13 and TRBJ2-7): AAGVIQSPRHLIKEKRETATLKCYPIPRHDTVYWYQQGPGQDPQFLISFYEKMQSDKGSIPDRFSAQQFSDYHSELNMSSLELGDSALYFCASSSTDREYEQYFGPGTRLTVT.

V usage is TRBV11-3 and J usage is TRBJ2-2; the D is unclear. CDR1 is SGHNT, CDR2 YENEEA, per germline. V shed 1 base and J shed 5 bases, with 8 bases lying between them. The CDR3 consists of 14 residues. This CDR3 is CASSLAGKTGELFF. For the CDR3, the DNA is TGTGCCAGCAGCTTAGCTGGGAAGACCGGGGAGCTGTTTTTT. Full variable domain (outside the CDR3, taken from reference TRBV11-3 and TRBJ2-2): EAGVVQSPRYKIIEKKQPVAFWCNPISGHNTLYWYLQNLGQGPELLIRYENEEAVDDSQLPKDRFSAERLKGVDSTLKIQPAELGDSAVYLCASSLAGKTGELFFGEGSRLTVL.

The chain recombines TRBV5-1 with TRBJ2-1; perhaps TRBD1 as D (6 bases). V was trimmed by 1 base and J by 6 bases, leaving 8 bases between them. This CDR3 spans 13 amino acids. Germline CDR1 reads SGHRS; CDR2 reads YFSETQ. The CDR3 loop reads CASSLTGSNEQFF. In DNA form, the CDR3 reads TGCGCCAGCAGCTTGACAGGGAGCAATGAGCAGTTCTTC.

The chain recombines TRBV20-1 with TRBJ2-2; D may correspond to TRBD1 or TRBD2 (6 bases each). The germline gives CDR1 DFQATT, CDR2 SNEGSKA (reference sequence). V was trimmed by 0 bases and J by 6 bases, leaving 11 bases between them. The CDR3 contains 14 residues. This CDR3 reads CSARDPGGPGELFF. The CDR3 DNA sequence: TGCAGTGCTAGAGATCCCGGGGGCCCCGGGGAGCTGTTTTTT.

This clonotype was seen more than once but under ten times. V gene TRBV12-3 or TRBV12-4 combines with J gene TRBJ2-7; 7 bases map to TRBD1. CDR3 size: 14 residues. With 6 bases clipped from V and 6 bases from J, the junction kept 11 bases outside the gene matches. The CDR3 spells CASSLTGQRGEQYF. CDR3 coding DNA: TGTGCCAGCAGCTTGACAGGGCAACGCGGCGAGCAGTACTTC.

J is TRBJ2-1 and V is TRBV6-2 or TRBV6-3, with 12 bases lining up with TRBD2. The CDR3 consists of 12 residues. The V gene's germline CDR1 is MNHEY and CDR2 SVGEGT. J gave up 14 bases and V 5 bases, and 4 bases lay outside the gene matches. The CDR3 DNA sequence: TGTGCCAGCAGTCCGACTAGCGGGAGAAAGTTCTTC. Translating it yields CASSPTSGRKFF.

The chain links TRBV4-3 to TRBJ2-7; 11 nucleotides line up with TRBD2. Trimming cost V 4 bases and J 2 bases; bases outside gene matches: 4. Per the germline V gene, CDR1 is LGHNA and CDR2 is YSLEER. The CDR3 contains 15 residues. The CDR3 region is CASSPGLAVPYEQYF. CDR3 DNA sequence: TGCGCCAGCAGCCCGGGACTAGCGGTGCCCTACGAGCAGTACTTC.

This rearrangement joins TRBV12-3 or TRBV12-4 to TRBJ1-4; D is unresolved. V was trimmed by 5 bases and J by 5 bases, leaving 9 bases between them. CDR3 length: 13 amino acids. CDR3 nucleotide sequence: TGTGCCAGCAGTGGGGATTGGAATGAAAAACTGTTTTTT. Amino acid sequence: CASSGDWNEKLFF.

This clonotype was seen a handful of times. The gene calls are TRBV5-4 and TRBJ1-1; no clear D. Germline V gene lookup returns CDR1 SGHNT and CDR2 YYREEE (reference sequence). V shed 0 bases and J shed 6 bases, with 6 bases lying between them. The CDR3 is 12 amino acids. This CDR3 reads CASSLGAAEAFF. CDR3 nucleotide sequence: TGTGCCAGCAGCTTGGGGGCAGCTGAAGCTTTCTTT.

V usage is TRBV4-1 and J usage is TRBJ1-2; D perhaps matches TRBD1 (6 bases). The CDR3 extends over 15 amino acids. The germline V and J ends were trimmed by 2 bases and 8 bases, with 18 bases remaining between them. In germline, CDR1 is MGHRA, CDR2 YSYEKL. The chain's CDR3 is CASSQPTGEVRGYTF. The CDR3 DNA reads as TGCGCCAGCAGCCAACCGACAGGCGAAGTGCGGGGCTACACCTTC.

This CDR3 is CAISEPSLLYQGDTDGYTF. For the CDR3, the DNA is TGTGCCATCAGTGAGCCGAGCCTCCTGTACCAGGGAGACACAGATGGCTACACCTTC. The chain carries TRBV10-3 and TRBJ1-2, with D perhaps matching TRBD1 (5 bases). The CDR3 consists of 19 residues. Trimming stripped 2 bases from V and 6 bases from J, with 28 bases between. The germline CDR1 and CDR2 sequences are ENHRY and SYGVKD.

This chain joins TRBV5-1 and TRBJ2-5, with TRBD2 matching over 8 bases. V shed 6 bases, J shed 5 bases, and the junction held 9 bases outside the gene matches. Germline V gene sequence: CDR1 SGHRS, CDR2 YFSETQ. The CDR3 sequence is 14 residues long. CDR3 nucleotide sequence: TGCGCCAGCACCCACGGGACTAGTCGGGAGACCCAGTACTTC. This sequence encodes CASTHGTSRETQYF.

This rearrangement joins TRBV20-1 to TRBJ2-5; D is tentatively TRBD1 or TRBD2 (5 bases each). Germline CDR1 is DFQATT and CDR2 is SNEGSKA (reference sequence). The CDR3 covers 12 residues. Trimming pared 2 bases from V and 4 bases from J, leaving 8 bases between. This CDR3 reads CSARWGSETQYF. The CDR3 nucleotides read TGCAGTGCTAGATGGGGGTCAGAGACCCAGTACTTC.

V usage is TRBV7-9 and J usage is TRBJ1-2; 9 positions agree with TRBD1. CDR3 length: 16 amino acids. Trimming removed 0 bases from V and 6 bases from J; junction bases left unmatched: 8. Germline V gene data show CDR1 as SEHNR and CDR2 as FQNEAQ (reference sequence). CDR3 protein: CASSLAWTGEVDGYTF. CDR3 nucleotides: TGTGCCAGCAGCTTAGCTTGGACAGGGGAGGTGGATGGCTACACCTTC.

The V and J genes are TRBV9 and TRBJ2-7; TRBD2 agrees at 13 bases. The CDR3 covers 16 residues. The trim removed 5 bases at V and 3 bases at J, leaving 8 bases unmatched. Looked up from germline, CDR1 is SGDLS and CDR2 is YYNGEE. The CDR3 region has the DNA TGTGCCAGCAGTAGACTAGCGGGGGGACAGAGCTACGAGCAGTACTTC. It codes for CASSRLAGGQSYEQYF.

This clonotype was seen at least ten times. This rearrangement joins TRBV7-2 to TRBJ2-7; maybe TRBD2 (5 bases). Germline CDR1 reads SGHTA; CDR2 reads FQGNSA. V was cut by 4 bases and J by 2 bases, with 15 bases left in between. The CDR3 has 15 amino acids. DNA of the CDR3: TGTGCCAGCAGCTCGATGAGGGCCAACCCCTACGAGCAGTACTTC. Its protein product is CASSSMRANPYEQYF.

This clonotype occurred a few times. The V and J genes are TRBV12-3 or TRBV12-4 and TRBJ2-2; D is unclear. There are 15 residues in the CDR3. V lost 7 bases and J lost 0, with 12 bases in between. As DNA, the CDR3 is TGTGCCAGCAACCCCGTCGGCACGAACACCGGGGAGCTGTTTTTT. This encodes CASNPVGTNTGELFF.